Below, 30 T cell receptor beta chains from the same sample are listed, as sequenced in a study of T cell changes during pregnancy in multiple sclerosis (dated by TCRdb to the late 2010s). Libraries were made using the immunoSEQ multiplex PCR assay. As stored in TCRdb, this immuneACCESS dataset retains in-frame rearrangements with V and J assigned. A fraction of the clones does not appear; measured against another copy, unresolved V genes explain less than half of the discrepancy, and the remainder lacks a known reason. Counted in this sample were under 60,000 clones; 92% of them appeared once. The ten biggest clones cover 0.5% to 0.6% of the sample. The source material was CD4+ T cells from peripheral blood mononuclear cells, sampled after pregnancy. The source is a female donor with multiple sclerosis, enrolled in a pregnancy study.

The rearrangement links TRBV5-4 to TRBJ1-2; TRBD1 agrees at 7 bases. Per the germline V gene, CDR1 is SGHNT and CDR2 is YYREEE (reference sequence). V dropped 6 bases and J dropped 4; count of bases not matched to a gene: 6. This CDR3 spans 13 amino acids. Here the CDR3 reads CASTPGGSYGYTF. CDR3 bases: TGTGCCAGCACCCCAGGGGGGTCCTATGGCTACACCTTC.

This chain uses TRBV6-1 with TRBJ2-3; 8 bases agree with TRBD1. CDR1 and CDR2 (germline): MNHNS, SASEGT. CDR3 length: 15 residues. The trim removed 6 bases at V and 0 bases at J, leaving 5 bases unmatched. CDR3 sequence reads: CASRLDRVSTDTQYF. CDR3 bases: TGTGCCAGCAGGTTGGACAGGGTTAGCACAGATACGCAGTATTTT.

This rearrangement joins TRBV2 to TRBJ2-7, with 8 bases matching TRBD1. Germline assignment: CDR1 SNHLY and CDR2 FYNNEI. Trimming removed 5 bases from V and 2 bases from J; junction bases left unmatched: 5. CDR3 length: 14 amino acids. CDR3 residues: CASSPRQGTYEQYF. Written as DNA, the CDR3 is TGTGCCAGCAGTCCACGACAGGGGACCTACGAGCAGTACTTC.

This clone was recorded only once. The rearrangement uses TRBV14 and TRBJ2-1; D remains unclear. This CDR3 region has 16 residues. Germline V gene sequence: CDR1 SGHDN, CDR2 FVKESK. The V end was cut by 0 bases, the J end by 8 bases, with 17 bases between. The CDR3 sequence is CASSQDFGRFNHEQFF. CDR3 DNA: TGTGCCAGCAGCCAAGACTTTGGCAGATTCAATCATGAGCAGTTCTTC.

V gene TRBV19 combines with J gene TRBJ1-5, with D maybe TRBD1 (5 bases). The CDR3 totals 15 residues. V was clipped by 1 base and J by 6 bases, with 13 bases between them. Germline CDR1 reads LNHDA; CDR2 reads SQIVND (reference sequence). CDR3 protein: CASSIGGGGRQPQHF. CDR3 nucleotide sequence: TGTGCCAGTAGTATAGGGGGCGGGGGTCGTCAGCCCCAGCATTTT.

This chain connects TRBV11-1 to TRBJ2-1; 11 bases line up with TRBD2. The germline V gene encodes CDR1 SGHAT and CDR2 FQDESV (reference sequence). Trimming at V came to 1 base and at J to 4 bases, leaving 6 bases not matched to a gene. This CDR3 region has 17 residues. The CDR3 region has the DNA TGTGCCAGCAGCTTAGACTTGGGGACTAGCGGATACAATGAGCAGTTCTTC. Translated, it gives CASSLDLGTSGYNEQFF.

The gene calls are TRBV2 and TRBJ2-2, with TRBD2 identical over 11 bases. Germline V gene data show CDR1 as SNHLY and CDR2 as FYNNEI. Trimming at V came to 4 bases and at J to 0 bases, leaving 1 base not matched to a gene. The CDR3 totals 16 residues. The CDR3 nucleotides are TGTGCCAGCAGTGTAGCGGGAGGGCCGAACACCGGGGAGCTGTTTTTT. It codes for CASSVAGGPNTGELFF.

J is TRBJ2-5 and V is TRBV11-2, with D perhaps TRBD2 (5 bases). Germline CDR1 SGHAT, CDR2 FQNNGV. The germline V and J ends were trimmed by 4 bases and 4 bases, with 13 bases remaining between them. The CDR3 is 14 residues long. The CDR3 here is CASSSQMAGETQYF. The CDR3 bases are TGTGCCAGCAGCTCCCAGATGGCGGGAGAGACCCAGTACTTC.

CDR3 sequence: CASSQEGVWGEQYF. CDR3 nucleotide sequence: TGTGCCAGCAGCCAAGAGGGAGTTTGGGGCGAGCAGTACTTC. The chain joins TRBV14 to TRBJ2-7; maybe TRBD2 (5 bases). V lost 0 bases, J lost 6 bases, and 12 bases lay in between. The CDR3 contains 14 residues. The germline V gene encodes CDR1 SGHDN and CDR2 FVKESK.

J is TRBJ1-3 and V is TRBV9; no reliable D call. Germline V lookup: CDR1 SGDLS, CDR2 YYNGEE. V gave up 4 bases and J gave up 1 base, with 15 bases separating them. The CDR3 has 16 residues. The CDR3 spells CASSLRRILSGNTIYF. The CDR3 coding sequence is TGTGCCAGCAGCTTACGCAGGATACTTTCTGGAAACACCATATATTTT. Together with reference TRBV9 and TRBJ1-3, the CDR3 gives the full variable domain: DSGVTQTPKHLITATGQRVTLRCSPRSGDLSVYWYQQSLDQGLQFLIQYYNGEERAKGNILERFSAQQFPDLHSELNLSSLELGDSALYFCASSLRRILSGNTIYFGEGSWLTVV.

The J gene is TRBJ2-7, the V gene TRBV14, with 7 positions matching TRBD2. CDR1 SGHDN and CDR2 FVKESK come from the germline V gene. J gave up 0 bases and V 0 bases, and 2 bases lay outside the gene matches. The CDR3 has 15 residues. The CDR3 bases are TGTGCCAGCAGCCAAGATCGACTAGCCTCCTACGAGCAGTACTTC. This codes for CASSQDRLASYEQYF.

This clone was seen just once. V is TRBV6-6 and J is TRBJ1-2, with 7 bases matching TRBD1. The V gene's germline CDR1 is MNHNY and CDR2 SVGAGI (reference sequence). The CDR3 extends over 12 amino acids. With 7 bases clipped from V and 3 bases from J, the junction kept 2 bases outside the gene matches. CDR3 DNA: TGTGCCAGCACTGACAGGGACTATGGCTACACCTTC. Translation: CASTDRDYGYTF.

The chain couples TRBV10-2 to TRBJ2-7; maybe TRBD1 (6 bases). Germline loops: CDR1 WSHSY, CDR2 SAAADI. V was shortened by 6 bases and J by 1 base, with 13 bases between the two germline ends. The CDR3 extends over 14 amino acids. The CDR3 here is CASRVIQGSYEQYF. The CDR3, as DNA: TGCGCCAGCAGAGTCATACAGGGATCCTACGAGCAGTACTTC.

The rearrangement uses TRBV2 and TRBJ1-6; D is undetermined. The CDR3 covers 14 residues. Deletions cut 5 bases from V and 7 bases from J, with 12 bases between. The germline V gene has CDR1 SNHLY and CDR2 FYNNEI. The CDR3 DNA reads as TGTGCCAGCAGTATTGGGAGGACCAATTCACCCCTCCACTTT. Its protein product is CASSIGRTNSPLHF.

V usage is TRBV19 and J usage is TRBJ1-5; the D gene is possibly TRBD1 (6 bases). Trimming pared 6 bases from V and 2 bases from J, leaving 17 bases between. The germline CDR1 and CDR2 sequences are LNHDA and SQIVND (reference sequence). This CDR3 has 16 residues. DNA of the CDR3: TGTGCCAGTAGATTTTCAGGGGCCAAGGGCAATCAGCCCCAGCATTTT. Translated, it gives CASRFSGAKGNQPQHF.

The chain carries TRBV10-1 and TRBJ2-1, with 10 bases lining up with TRBD2. This CDR3 contains 16 residues. In germline, CDR1 is WNHNN, CDR2 SYGVQD (reference sequence). Losses at the gene ends were 0 bases for V and 3 bases for J; bases not matched to a gene: 2. CDR3 nucleotides: TGCGCCAGCAGTGAGTCACTAGCGGGACACTACAATGAGCAGTTCTTC. This translates into CASSESLAGHYNEQFF.

This clone was seen only once. The chain couples TRBV7-2 to TRBJ2-3, with 7 bases lining up with TRBD2. Germline V CDR1 and CDR2: SGHTA, FQGNSA. Trimming at V came to 5 bases and at J to 2 bases, leaving 13 bases not matched to a gene. CDR3 size: 17 residues. The CDR3 loop is CASSTRAGRGYTDTQYF. The CDR3 region has the DNA TGTGCCAGCAGCACTCGAGCGGGACGGGGATACACAGATACGCAGTATTTT.

This chain uses TRBV10-3 with TRBJ1-4, with a tentative D call TRBD1 (5 bases). Between the trimmed V and J ends, which lost 5 bases and 7 bases, there was a span of 17 bases. The CDR3 length is 15 residues. Germline lookup yields CDR1 ENHRY and CDR2 SYGVKD. The CDR3 bases are TGTGCCATCAGTCTAAAAGGAGGGGTTGGTGAAAAACTGTTTTTT. Translating it yields CAISLKGGVGEKLFF.

This rearrangement joins TRBV28 to TRBJ2-6; TRBD1 aligns across 8 bases. Germline V lookup: CDR1 MDHEN, CDR2 SYDVKM. The CDR3 contains 15 residues. The trim removed 9 bases at V and 4 bases at J, leaving 8 bases unmatched. The CDR3 spells CASYRTGRGANVLTF. The DNA for the CDR3 is TGTGCCAGTTATAGGACAGGGCGCGGGGCCAACGTCCTGACTTTC.

V usage is TRBV2 and J usage is TRBJ1-2; 7 nucleotides line up with TRBD1. Germline V CDR1 and CDR2: SNHLY, FYNNEI. Trimming removed 8 bases from V and 3 bases from J; junction bases left unmatched: 12. The CDR3 sequence is 15 residues long. DNA of the CDR3: TGTGCCAGCCGACTACAGGGGAAGTTTGACTATGGCTACACCTTC. Protein: CASRLQGKFDYGYTF. The variable domain in full, completed from reference TRBV2 and TRBJ1-2, reads EPEVTQTPSHQVTQMGQEVILRCVPISNHLYFYWYRQILGQKVEFLVSFYNNEISEKSEIFDDQFSVERPDGSNFTLKIRSTKLEDSAMYFCASRLQGKFDYGYTFGSGTRLTVV.

The CDR3 reads CSFGGYGEQFF. CDR3 DNA: TGCAGCTTCGGGGGGTATGGTGAGCAGTTCTTC. The chain recombines TRBV29-1 with TRBJ2-1; TRBD2 matches at 7 bases. The CDR3 spans 11 residues. The germline V gene has CDR1 SQVTM and CDR2 ANQGSEA. Germline trimming cut 8 bases from V and 9 bases from J; bases unmatched to any gene: 7.

The J gene is TRBJ1-1, the V gene TRBV15, with D hard to call. The CDR3 spans 16 residues. Germline CDR1 reads LNHNV; CDR2 reads YYDKDF (reference sequence). The V end was cut by 1 base, the J end by 7 bases, with 19 bases between. CDR3 nucleotides: TGTGCCACCAGCAGAGTGGCAGGCCGAGCCTCGATTGAAGCTTTCTTT. It translates to CATSRVAGRASIEAFF.

This rearrangement joins TRBV13 to TRBJ2-5, with D possibly TRBD2 on 6 matching bases. This CDR3 has 13 residues. Germline V gives CDR1 PRHDT, CDR2 FYEKMQ (reference sequence). V lost 0 bases and J 6 bases, leaving 8 bases between the germline ends. In DNA, the CDR3 is TGTGCCAGCAGCTTAGGGGGGGGAAAGACCCAGTACTTC. As protein: CASSLGGGKTQYF.

The chain has TRBV5-1 and TRBJ2-7, with 14 positions matching TRBD2. CDR3 length equals 17 residues. Germline CDR1 is SGHRS and CDR2 is YFSETQ. Unmatched junction bases numbered 7, after V lost 3 bases and J lost 2 bases. As DNA, the CDR3 is TGCGCCAGCAGCTCCGGGACTAGCGGGAGAAGCGCCTACGAGCAGTACTTC. Translating it yields CASSSGTSGRSAYEQYF.

The DNA of the CDR3 is TGTGCCAGCTCACCAAGCGGACAGGGGGCTTCCATGAACACTGAAGCTTTCTTT. This gives the protein CASSPSGQGASMNTEAFF. This chain links TRBV18 with TRBJ1-1; 11 positions match TRBD1. The ends lost 2 bases at V and 0 bases at J; junction bases unmatched: 8. Germline CDR1 is KGHSH and CDR2 is LQKENI. There are 18 residues in the CDR3.

The chain employs TRBV27 and TRBJ2-7; D gene unclear. Per germline, CDR1 MNHEY and CDR2 SMNVEV (reference sequence). Trimming pared 2 bases from V and 1 base from J, leaving 6 bases between. The CDR3 consists of 13 residues. CDR3 nucleotide sequence: TGTGCCAGCAGTTTAAAACTATCCTACGAGCAGTACTTC. Translating it yields CASSLKLSYEQYF.

This chain joins TRBV21-1 and TRBJ1-1; TRBD1, the table's D call, was not compared with the DNA. TRBV21-1 is flagged as a pseudogene. This CDR3 comprises 18 residues. The CDR3 spells CASSKERGTGGPNTEAFF. In DNA, the CDR3 is TGTGCCAGCAGCAAAGAGAGGGGGACAGGGGGACCGAACACTGAAGCTTTCTTT.

V gene TRBV18 combines with J gene TRBJ2-2; D possibly corresponds to TRBD2 (6 bases). The CDR3 is 16 residues long. Trimming stripped 3 bases from V and 2 bases from J, with 13 bases between. From germline, CDR1 is KGHSH and CDR2 LQKENI. CDR3 residues: CASSPLADENTGELFF. The CDR3 bases are TGTGCCAGCTCACCGTTAGCGGACGAAAACACCGGGGAGCTGTTTTTT.

V usage is TRBV4-2 and J usage is TRBJ2-1; 12 bases match TRBD2. V shed 7 bases and J 0 bases; nucleotides not matched to a gene: 10. The CDR3 spans 18 residues. Germline V gives CDR1 LGHNA, CDR2 YNFKEQ. CDR3 amino acids: CASKGLAGSMSSYNEQFF. The DNA for the CDR3 is TGTGCCAGCAAGGGACTAGCGGGTTCTATGAGCTCCTACAATGAGCAGTTCTTC.

This chain connects TRBV5-1 to TRBJ2-6; no definite D call. CDR1 is SGHRS, CDR2 YFSETQ, per germline. CDR3 length: 17 residues. Trimming took 1 base from V and 1 from J, leaving 12 bases between them. CDR3 bases: TGCGCCAGCAGCTTGACCCCCCCGGGTTCTGGGGCCAACGTCCTGACTTTC. It yields the protein CASSLTPPGSGANVLTF.